This entry features one T cell receptor (beta chain) sequence. Antigen: not known. This sample is drawn from a study of T cell clonotyping in hematopoietic cell transplantation. Sequencing was performed with immunoSEQ multiplex PCR; in TCRdb, only in-frame clones are kept and a portion is missing. This table holds several thousand clones, approximately 97% found once. Study conclusions and caveats: Pathologically expanded recipient clonotypes increased progressively from day 30 to day 180 as diversity fell. No sorting was done, leaving CD4 and CD8 contributions mixed.

The CDR3 loop spans 13 amino acids. Germline CDR1 SGHTA, CDR2 FQGNSA. V lost 1 base to trimming and J lost 2 bases, with 3 bases between them. This chain connects TRBV7-2 to TRBJ1-3; no definite D call. The sample in question was peripheral blood mononuclear cells, obtained 100 days after allogeneic stem cell transplant. This TCR was sampled from a male patient between 60 and 69 years old who had an allogeneic stem cell transplant from a related donor, so the T cells may come from the graft donor. Some clones in this sample may be carry-over from other donors' samples. The CDR3 reads CASSLDTGNTIYF. The CDR3 DNA sequence: TGTGCCAGCAGCTTAGACACTGGAAACACCATATATTTT.